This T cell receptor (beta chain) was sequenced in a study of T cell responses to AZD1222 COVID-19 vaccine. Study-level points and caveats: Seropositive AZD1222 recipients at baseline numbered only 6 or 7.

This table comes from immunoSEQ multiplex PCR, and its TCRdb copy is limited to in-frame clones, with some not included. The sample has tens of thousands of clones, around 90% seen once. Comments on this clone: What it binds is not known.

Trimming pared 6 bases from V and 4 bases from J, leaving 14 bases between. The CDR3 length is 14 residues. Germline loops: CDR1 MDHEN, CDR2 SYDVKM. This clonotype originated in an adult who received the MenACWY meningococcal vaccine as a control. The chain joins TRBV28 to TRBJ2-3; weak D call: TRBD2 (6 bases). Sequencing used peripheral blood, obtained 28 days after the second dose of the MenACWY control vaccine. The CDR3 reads CASSQGGEPDTQYF. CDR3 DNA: TGTGCCAGCAGCCAAGGCGGGGAGCCAGATACGCAGTATTTT.